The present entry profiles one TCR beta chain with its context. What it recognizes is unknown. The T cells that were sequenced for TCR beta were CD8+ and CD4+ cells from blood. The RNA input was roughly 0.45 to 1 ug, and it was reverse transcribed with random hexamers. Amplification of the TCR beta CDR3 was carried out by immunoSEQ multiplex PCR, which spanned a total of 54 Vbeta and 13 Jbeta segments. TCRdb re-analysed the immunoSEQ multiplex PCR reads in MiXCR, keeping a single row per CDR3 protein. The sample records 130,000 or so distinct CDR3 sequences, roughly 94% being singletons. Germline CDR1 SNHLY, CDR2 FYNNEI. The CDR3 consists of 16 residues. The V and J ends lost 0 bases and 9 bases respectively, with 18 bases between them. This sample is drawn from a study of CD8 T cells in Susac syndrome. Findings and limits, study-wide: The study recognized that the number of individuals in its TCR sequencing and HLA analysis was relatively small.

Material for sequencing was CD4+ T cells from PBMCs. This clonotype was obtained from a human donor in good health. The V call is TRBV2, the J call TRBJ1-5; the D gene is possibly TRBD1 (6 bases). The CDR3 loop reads CASSEARQGRGTPQHF. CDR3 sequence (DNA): TGTGCCAGCAGTGAAGCGAGGCAGGGGCGTGGAACGCCCCAGCATTTT.